This record concerns one T cell receptor (beta chain) sequence. Its antigen is not known. By quantitative 5'-RACE with molecular barcodes, the TCR beta libraries were made. TCRdb re-called the 5' RACE reads through MiXCR, storing one row per CDR3 protein. The table shows some 200,000 distinct CDR3 sequences, with 13% occurring only once. The sample originates from a study of CD8 T cells in ankylosing spondylitis. V lost 2 bases to trimming and J lost 4 bases, with 9 bases between them. The CDR3 is 13 amino acids. In germline, CDR1 is SGHNT, CDR2 YYREEE (reference sequence). Study results and caveats: Existing reports had already noted some motif variants in reactive arthritis synovial fluid and blood. In ankylosing spondylitis patients, matched synovial fluid reportedly showed significant enrichment of disease-linked clones. Relatively rare in peripheral blood, disease-linked clones were also CD8+.

Input material: blood, either unsorted or a sorted T cell fraction (not recorded which). The chain joins TRBV5-4 to TRBJ1-1, with a weak D call TRBD1 (5 bases). The TCR was taken from a male donor with ankylosing spondylitis or in good health (not recorded which). The CDR3 loop reads CASSFRGGTEAFF. As DNA, the CDR3 is TGTGCCAGCAGCTTCCGTGGGGGCACTGAAGCTTTCTTT.